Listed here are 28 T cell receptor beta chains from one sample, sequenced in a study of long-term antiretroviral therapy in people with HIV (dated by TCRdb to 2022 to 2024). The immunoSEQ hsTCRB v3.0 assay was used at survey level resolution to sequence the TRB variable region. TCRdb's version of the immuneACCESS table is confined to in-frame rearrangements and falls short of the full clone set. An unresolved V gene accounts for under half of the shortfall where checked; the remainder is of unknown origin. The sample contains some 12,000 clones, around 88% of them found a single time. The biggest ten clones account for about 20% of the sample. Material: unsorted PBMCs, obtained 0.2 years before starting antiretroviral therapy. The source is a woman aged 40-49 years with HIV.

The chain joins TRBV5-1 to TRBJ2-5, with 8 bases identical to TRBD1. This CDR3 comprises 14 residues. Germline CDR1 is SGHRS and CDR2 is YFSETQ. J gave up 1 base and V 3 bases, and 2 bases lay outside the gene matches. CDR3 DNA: TGCGCCAGCAGCTCCGGACAGGGCCAAGAGACCCAGTACTTC. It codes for CASSSGQGQETQYF.

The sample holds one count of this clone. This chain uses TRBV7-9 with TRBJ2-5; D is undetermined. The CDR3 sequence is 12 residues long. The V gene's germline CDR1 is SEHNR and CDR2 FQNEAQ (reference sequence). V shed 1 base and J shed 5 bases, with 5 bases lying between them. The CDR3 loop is CASSLVGETQYF. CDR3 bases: TGTGCCAGCAGCTTAGTCGGGGAGACCCAGTACTTC.

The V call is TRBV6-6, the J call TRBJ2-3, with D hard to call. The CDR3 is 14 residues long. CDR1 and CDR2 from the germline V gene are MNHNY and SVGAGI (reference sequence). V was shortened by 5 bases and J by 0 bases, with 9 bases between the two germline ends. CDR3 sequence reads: CASSPTVSTDTQYF. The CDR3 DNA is TGTGCCAGCAGTCCGACGGTGAGCACAGATACGCAGTATTTT.

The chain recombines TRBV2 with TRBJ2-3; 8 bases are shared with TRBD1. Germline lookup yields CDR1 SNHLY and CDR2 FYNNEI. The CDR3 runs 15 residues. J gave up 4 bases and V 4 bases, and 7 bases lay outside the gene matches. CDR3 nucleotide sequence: TGTGCCAGCAGTGCGTGGCAGGGGGCCGCAGATACGCAGTATTTT. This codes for CASSAWQGAADTQYF.

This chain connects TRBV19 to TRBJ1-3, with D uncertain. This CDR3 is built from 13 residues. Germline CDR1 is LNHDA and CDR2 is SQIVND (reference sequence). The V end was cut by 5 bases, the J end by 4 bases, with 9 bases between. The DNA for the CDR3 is TGTGCCAGTAGTGTAGGGAAAGGAAACACCATATATTTT. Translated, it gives CASSVGKGNTIYF.

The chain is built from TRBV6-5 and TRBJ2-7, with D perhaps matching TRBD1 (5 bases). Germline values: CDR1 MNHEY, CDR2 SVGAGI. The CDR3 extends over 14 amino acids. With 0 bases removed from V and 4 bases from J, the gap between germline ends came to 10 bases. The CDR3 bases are TGTGCCAGCAGTTACTCGATATCAGGGTACGAGCAGTACTTC. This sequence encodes CASSYSISGYEQYF.

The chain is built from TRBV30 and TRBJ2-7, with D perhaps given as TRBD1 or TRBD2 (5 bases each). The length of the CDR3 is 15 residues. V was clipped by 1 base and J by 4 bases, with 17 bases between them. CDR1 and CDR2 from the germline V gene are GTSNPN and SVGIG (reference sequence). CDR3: CAWSAPGQGWYEQYF. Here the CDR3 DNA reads TGTGCCTGGAGTGCCCCGGGGCAGGGATGGTACGAGCAGTACTTC.

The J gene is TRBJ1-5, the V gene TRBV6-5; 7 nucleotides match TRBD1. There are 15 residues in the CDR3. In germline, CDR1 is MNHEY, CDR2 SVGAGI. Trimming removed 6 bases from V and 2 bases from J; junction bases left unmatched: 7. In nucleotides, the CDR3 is TGTGCCAGCAGCTCCGTAGGGACAGGCAATCAGCCCCAGCATTTT. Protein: CASSSVGTGNQPQHF.

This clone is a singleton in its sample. The CDR3 bases are TGTGCCAGCGCCCCCACAGGGGGCGCGGTCGGCTACACCTTC. Encoded protein: CASAPTGGAVGYTF. The J gene is TRBJ1-2, the V gene TRBV6-5; 9 positions agree with TRBD1. This CDR3 has 14 residues. Trimming removed 8 bases from V and 8 bases from J; junction bases left unmatched: 12. Germline CDR1 MNHEY, CDR2 SVGAGI.

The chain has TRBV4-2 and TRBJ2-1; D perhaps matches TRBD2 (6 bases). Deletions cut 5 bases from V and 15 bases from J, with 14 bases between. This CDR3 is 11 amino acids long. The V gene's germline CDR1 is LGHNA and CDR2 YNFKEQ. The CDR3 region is CASSWGEKRFF. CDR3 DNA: TGTGCCAGCAGCTGGGGGGAGAAGAGGTTCTTC.

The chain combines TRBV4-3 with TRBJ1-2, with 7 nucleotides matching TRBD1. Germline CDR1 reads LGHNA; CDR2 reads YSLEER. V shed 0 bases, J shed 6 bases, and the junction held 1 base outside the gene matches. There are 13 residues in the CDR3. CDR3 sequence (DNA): TGCGCCAGCAGCCAAGACAGGGGGGATGGCTACACCTTC. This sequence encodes CASSQDRGDGYTF.

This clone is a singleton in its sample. The CDR3: CASSQENSGVYEQYF. The CDR3 DNA sequence: TGCGCCAGCAGCCAAGAAAACAGCGGGGTCTACGAGCAGTACTTC. J is TRBJ2-7 and V is TRBV4-1; 7 bases match TRBD2. Germline CDR1 is MGHRA and CDR2 is YSYEKL. The CDR3 length is 15 residues. The V gene end was trimmed by 0 bases and the J gene end by 3 bases; junction bases not matched to a gene: 5.

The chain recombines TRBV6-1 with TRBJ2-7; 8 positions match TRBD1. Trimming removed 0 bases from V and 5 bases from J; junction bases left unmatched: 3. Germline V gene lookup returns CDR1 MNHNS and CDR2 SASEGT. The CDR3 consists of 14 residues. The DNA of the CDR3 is TGTGCCAGCAGTGAAGCTGGACAGGGTGACGAGCAGTACTTC. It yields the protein CASSEAGQGDEQYF.

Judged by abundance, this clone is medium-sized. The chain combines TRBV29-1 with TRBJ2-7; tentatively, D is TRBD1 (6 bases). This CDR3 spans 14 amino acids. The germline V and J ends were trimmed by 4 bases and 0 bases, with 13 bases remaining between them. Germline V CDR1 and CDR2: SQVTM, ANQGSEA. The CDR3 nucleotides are TGCAGCGTTGCCAGGGGACGGAGCTCCTACGAGCAGTACTTC. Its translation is CSVARGRSSYEQYF.

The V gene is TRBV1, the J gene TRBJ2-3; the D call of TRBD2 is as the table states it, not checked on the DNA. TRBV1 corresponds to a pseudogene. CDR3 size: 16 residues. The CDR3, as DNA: TGCACCAGCAGCCGAACGACTAGCTCTCGGGAAGATACGCAGTATTTT. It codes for CTSSRTTSSREDTQYF.

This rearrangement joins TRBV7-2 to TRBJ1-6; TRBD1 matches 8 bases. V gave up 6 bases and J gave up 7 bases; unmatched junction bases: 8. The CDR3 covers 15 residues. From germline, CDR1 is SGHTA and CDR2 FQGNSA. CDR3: CASRKRDRRNSPLHF. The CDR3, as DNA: TGTGCCAGCAGAAAAAGGGACAGGCGAAATTCACCCCTCCACTTT. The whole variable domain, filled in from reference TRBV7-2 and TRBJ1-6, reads GAGVSQSPSNKVTEKGKDVELRCDPISGHTALYWYRQSLGQGLEFLIYFQGNSAPDKSGLPSDRFSAERTGGSVSTLTIQRTQQEDSAVYLCASRKRDRRNSPLHFGNGTRLTVT.

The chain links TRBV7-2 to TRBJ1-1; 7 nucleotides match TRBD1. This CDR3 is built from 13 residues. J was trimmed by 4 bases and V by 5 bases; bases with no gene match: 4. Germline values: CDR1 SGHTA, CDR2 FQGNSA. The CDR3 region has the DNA TGTGCCAGCAGCAGAACAGGGGCCACTGAAGCTTTCTTT. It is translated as CASSRTGATEAFF.

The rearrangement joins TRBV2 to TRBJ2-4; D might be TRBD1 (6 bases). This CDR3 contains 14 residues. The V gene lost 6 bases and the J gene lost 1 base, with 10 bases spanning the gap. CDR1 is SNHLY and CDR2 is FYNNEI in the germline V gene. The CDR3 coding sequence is TGTGCCAGCAGAAACAGGGTGGCCAAAAACATTCAGTACTTC. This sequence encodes CASRNRVAKNIQYF.

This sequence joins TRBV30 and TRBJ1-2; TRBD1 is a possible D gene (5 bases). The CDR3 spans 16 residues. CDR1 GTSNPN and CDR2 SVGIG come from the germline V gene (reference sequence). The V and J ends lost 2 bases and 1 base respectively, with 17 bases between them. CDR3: CAWSIIRQQLNYGYTF. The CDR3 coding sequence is TGTGCCTGGAGTATTATAAGACAGCAGCTTAACTATGGCTACACCTTC.

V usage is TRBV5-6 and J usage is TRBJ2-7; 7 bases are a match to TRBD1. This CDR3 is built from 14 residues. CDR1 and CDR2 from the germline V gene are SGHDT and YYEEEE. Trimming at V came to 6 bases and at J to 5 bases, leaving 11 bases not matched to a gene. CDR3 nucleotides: TGTGCCAGCAACCCCAAGGGGGCGGGCCACGAGCAGTACTTC. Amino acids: CASNPKGAGHEQYF. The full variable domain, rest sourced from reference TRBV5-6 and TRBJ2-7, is DAGVTQSPTHLIKTRGQQVTLRCSPKSGHDTVSWYQQALGQGPQFIFQYYEEEERQRGNFPDRFSGHQFPNYSSELNVNALLLGDSALYLCASNPKGAGHEQYFGPGTRLTVT.

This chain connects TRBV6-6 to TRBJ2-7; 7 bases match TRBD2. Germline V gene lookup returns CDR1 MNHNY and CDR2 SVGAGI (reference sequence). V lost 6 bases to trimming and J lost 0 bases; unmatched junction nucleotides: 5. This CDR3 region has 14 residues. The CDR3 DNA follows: TGTGCCAGCAGAGCCCCGGGGGGCTCCTACGAGCAGTACTTC. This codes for CASRAPGGSYEQYF.

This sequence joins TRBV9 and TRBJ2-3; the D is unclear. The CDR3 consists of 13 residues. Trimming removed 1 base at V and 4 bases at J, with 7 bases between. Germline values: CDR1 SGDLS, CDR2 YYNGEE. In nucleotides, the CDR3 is TGTGCCAGCAGCGTATTCAGCGCAGATACGCAGTATTTT. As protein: CASSVFSADTQYF. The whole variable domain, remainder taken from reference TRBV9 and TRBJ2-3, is DSGVTQTPKHLITATGQRVTLRCSPRSGDLSVYWYQQSLDQGLQFLIQYYNGEERAKGNILERFSAQQFPDLHSELNLSSLELGDSALYFCASSVFSADTQYFGPGTRLTVL.

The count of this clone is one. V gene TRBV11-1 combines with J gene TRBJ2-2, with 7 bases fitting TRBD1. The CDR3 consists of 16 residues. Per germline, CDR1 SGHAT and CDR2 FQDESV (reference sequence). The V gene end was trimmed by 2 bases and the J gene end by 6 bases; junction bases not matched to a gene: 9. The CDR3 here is CASSLIPSGTAGELFF. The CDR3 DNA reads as TGTGCCAGCAGCTTAATTCCCTCGGGGACAGCCGGGGAGCTGTTTTTT.

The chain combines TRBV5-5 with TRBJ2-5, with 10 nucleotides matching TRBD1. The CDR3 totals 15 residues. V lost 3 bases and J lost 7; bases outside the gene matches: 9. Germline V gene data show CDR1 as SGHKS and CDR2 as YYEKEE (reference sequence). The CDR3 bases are TGTGCCAGCAGCTGGGGGACAGGGGACCGTGCGACCCAGTACTTC. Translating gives CASSWGTGDRATQYF.

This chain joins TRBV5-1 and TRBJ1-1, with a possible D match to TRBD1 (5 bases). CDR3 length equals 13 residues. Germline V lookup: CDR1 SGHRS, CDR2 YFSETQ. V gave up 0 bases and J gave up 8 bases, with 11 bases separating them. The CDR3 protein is CASSLVTGPEAFF. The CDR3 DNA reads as TGCGCCAGCAGCTTGGTGACGGGGCCCGAAGCTTTCTTT. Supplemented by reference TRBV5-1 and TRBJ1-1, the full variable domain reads KAGVTQTPRYLIKTRGQQVTLSCSPISGHRSVSWYQQTPGQGLQFLFEYFSETQRNKGNFPGRFSGRQFSNSRSEMNVSTLELGDSALYLCASSLVTGPEAFFGQGTRLTVV.

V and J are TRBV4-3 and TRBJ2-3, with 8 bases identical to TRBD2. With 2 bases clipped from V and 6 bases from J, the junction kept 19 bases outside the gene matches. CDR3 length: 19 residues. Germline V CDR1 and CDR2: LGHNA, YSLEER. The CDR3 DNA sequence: TGCGCCAGCAGCCAACAAGTGTCGGGTAGCGGGGCCCCGGGGGATACGCAGTATTTT. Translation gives CASSQQVSGSGAPGDTQYF.

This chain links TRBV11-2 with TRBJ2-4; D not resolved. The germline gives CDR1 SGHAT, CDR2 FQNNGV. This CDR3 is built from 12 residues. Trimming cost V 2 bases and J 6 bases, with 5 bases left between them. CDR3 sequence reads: CASSLRTNIQYF. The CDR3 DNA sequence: TGTGCCAGCAGCTTACGGACAAACATTCAGTACTTC. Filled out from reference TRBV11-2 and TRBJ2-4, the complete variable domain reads EAGVAQSPRYKIIEKRQSVAFWCNPISGHATLYWYQQILGQGPKLLIQFQNNGVVDDSQLPKDRFSAERLKGVDSTLKIQPAKLEDSAVYLCASSLRTNIQYFGAGTRLSVL.

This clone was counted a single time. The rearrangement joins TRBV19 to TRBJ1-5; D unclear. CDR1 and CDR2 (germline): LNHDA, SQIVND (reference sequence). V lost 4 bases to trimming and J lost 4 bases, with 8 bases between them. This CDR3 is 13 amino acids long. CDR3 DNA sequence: TGTGCCAGTAGTACGGCACAAAATCAGCCCCAGCATTTT. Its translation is CASSTAQNQPQHF. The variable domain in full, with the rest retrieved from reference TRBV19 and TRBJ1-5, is DGGITQSPKYLFRKEGQNVTLSCEQNLNHDAMYWYRQDPGQGLRLIYYSQIVNDFQKGDIAEGYSVSREKKESFPLTVTSAQKNPTAFYLCASSTAQNQPQHFGDGTRLSIL.